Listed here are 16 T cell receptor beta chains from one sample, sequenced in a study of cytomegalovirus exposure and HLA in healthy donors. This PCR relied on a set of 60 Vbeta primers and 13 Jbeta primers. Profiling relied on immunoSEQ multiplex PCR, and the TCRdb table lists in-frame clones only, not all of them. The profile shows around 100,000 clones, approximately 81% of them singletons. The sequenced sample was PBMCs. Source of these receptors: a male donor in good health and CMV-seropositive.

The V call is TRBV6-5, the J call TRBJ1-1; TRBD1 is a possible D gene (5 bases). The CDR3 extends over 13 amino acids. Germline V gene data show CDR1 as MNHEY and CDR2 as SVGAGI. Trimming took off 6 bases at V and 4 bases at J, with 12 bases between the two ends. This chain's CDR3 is CASRPGSGTEAFF. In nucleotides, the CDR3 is TGTGCCAGCAGGCCAGGGTCTGGCACTGAAGCTTTCTTT.

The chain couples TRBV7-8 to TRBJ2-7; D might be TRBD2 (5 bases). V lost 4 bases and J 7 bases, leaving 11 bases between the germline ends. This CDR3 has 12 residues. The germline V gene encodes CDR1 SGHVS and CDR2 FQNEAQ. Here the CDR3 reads CASSSSPWEQYF. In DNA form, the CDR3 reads TGTGCCAGCAGCTCTAGCCCCTGGGAGCAGTACTTC.

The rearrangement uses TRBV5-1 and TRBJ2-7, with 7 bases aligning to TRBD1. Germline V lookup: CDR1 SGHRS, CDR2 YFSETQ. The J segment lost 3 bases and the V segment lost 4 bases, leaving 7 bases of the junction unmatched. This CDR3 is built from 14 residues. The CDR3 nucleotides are TGCGCCAGCAGCGGATTACAGGGGCACTACGAGCAGTACTTC. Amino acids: CASSGLQGHYEQYF.

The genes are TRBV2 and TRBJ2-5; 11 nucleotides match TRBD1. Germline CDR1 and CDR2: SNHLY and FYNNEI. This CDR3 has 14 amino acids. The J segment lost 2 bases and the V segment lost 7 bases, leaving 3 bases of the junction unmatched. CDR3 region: CASIRDRGQETQYF. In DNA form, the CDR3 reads TGTGCCAGCATTAGGGACAGGGGGCAAGAGACCCAGTACTTC.

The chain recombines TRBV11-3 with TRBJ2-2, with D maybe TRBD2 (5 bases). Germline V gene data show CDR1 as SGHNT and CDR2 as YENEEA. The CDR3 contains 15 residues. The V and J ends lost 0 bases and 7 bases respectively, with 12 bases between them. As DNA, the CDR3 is TGTGCCAGCAGCTTAGACCTCCTCCGGGGCGGGGAGCTGTTTTTT. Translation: CASSLDLLRGGELFF.

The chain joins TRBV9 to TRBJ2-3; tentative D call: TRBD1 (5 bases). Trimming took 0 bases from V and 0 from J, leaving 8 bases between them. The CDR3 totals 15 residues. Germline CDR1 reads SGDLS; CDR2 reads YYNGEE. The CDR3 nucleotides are TGTGCCAGCAGCGTAGAAGGGGCTAGCACAGATACGCAGTATTTT. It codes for CASSVEGASTDTQYF.

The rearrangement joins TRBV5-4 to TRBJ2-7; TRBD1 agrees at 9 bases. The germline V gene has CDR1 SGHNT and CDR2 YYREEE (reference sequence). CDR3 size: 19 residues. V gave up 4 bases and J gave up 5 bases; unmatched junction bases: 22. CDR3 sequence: CASSQGTGNPDGGFDEQYF. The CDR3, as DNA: TGTGCCAGCAGCCAAGGGACAGGGAACCCAGACGGGGGTTTTGACGAGCAGTACTTC. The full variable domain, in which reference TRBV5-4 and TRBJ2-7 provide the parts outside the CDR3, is ETGVTQSPTHLIKTRGQQVTLRCSSQSGHNTVSWYQQALGQGPQFIFQYYREEENGRGNFPPRFSGLQFPNYSSELNVNALELDDSALYLCASSQGTGNPDGGFDEQYFGPGTRLTVT.

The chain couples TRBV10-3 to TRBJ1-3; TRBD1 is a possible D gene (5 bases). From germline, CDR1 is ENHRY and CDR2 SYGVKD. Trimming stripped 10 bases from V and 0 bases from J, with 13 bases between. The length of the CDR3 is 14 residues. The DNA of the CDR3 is TGTGCCACTGAGACAGTCCCCTCTGGAAACACCATATATTTT. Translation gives CATETVPSGNTIYF.

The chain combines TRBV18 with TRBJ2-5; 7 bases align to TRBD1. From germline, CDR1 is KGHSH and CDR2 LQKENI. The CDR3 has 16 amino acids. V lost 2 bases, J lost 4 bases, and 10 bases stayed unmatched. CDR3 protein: CASSPGAGNRGETQYF. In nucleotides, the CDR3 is TGTGCCAGCTCACCAGGGGCAGGGAACAGGGGAGAGACCCAGTACTTC.

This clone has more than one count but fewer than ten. CDR3 in amino acids: CASSYRGGAFF. The CDR3, as DNA: TGTGCCAGCAGTTACCGGGGGGGAGCTTTCTTT. V usage is TRBV6-5 and J usage is TRBJ1-1; TRBD1 is a possible D gene (5 bases). This CDR3 has 11 residues. Germline CDR1 is MNHEY and CDR2 is SVGAGI. V lost 2 bases and J lost 10, with 8 bases in between.

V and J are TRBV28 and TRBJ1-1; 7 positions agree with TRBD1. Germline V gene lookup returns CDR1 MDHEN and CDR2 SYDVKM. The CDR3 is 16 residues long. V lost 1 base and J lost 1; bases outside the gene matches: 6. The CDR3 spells CASSLYGTARNTEAFF. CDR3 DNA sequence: TGTGCCAGCAGTTTATATGGGACAGCCAGGAACACTGAAGCTTTCTTT.

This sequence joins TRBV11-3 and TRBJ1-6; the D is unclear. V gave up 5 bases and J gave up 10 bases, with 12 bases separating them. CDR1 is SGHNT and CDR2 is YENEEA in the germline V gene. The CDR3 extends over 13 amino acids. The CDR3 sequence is CASSIREESPLHF. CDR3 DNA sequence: TGTGCCAGCAGCATCCGGGAGGAATCACCCCTCCACTTT.

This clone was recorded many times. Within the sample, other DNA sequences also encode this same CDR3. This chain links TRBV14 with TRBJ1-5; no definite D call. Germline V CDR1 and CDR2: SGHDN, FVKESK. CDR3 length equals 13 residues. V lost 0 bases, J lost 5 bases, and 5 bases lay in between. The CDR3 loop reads CASSQERDQPQHF. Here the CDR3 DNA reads TGTGCCAGCAGCCAAGAGAGGGATCAGCCCCAGCATTTT.

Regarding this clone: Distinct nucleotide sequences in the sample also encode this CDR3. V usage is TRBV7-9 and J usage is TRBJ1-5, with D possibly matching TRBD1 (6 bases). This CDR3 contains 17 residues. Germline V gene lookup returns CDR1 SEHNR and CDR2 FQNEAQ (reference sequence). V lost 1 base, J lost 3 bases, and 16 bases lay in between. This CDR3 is CASSLVLDSFPNQPQHF. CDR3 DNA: TGTGCCAGCAGCTTAGTTTTGGACAGCTTTCCCAATCAGCCCCAGCATTTT.

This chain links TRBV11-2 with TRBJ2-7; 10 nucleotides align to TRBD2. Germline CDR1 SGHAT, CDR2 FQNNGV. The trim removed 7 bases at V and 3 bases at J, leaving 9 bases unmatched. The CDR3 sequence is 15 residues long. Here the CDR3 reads CASIEGLAGDYEQYF. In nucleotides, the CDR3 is TGTGCCAGCATCGAAGGGCTAGCGGGGGACTACGAGCAGTACTTC.

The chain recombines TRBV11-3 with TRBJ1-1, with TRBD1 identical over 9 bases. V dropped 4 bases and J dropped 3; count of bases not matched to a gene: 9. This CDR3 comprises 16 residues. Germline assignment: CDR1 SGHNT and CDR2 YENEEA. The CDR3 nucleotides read TGTGCCAGCAGCTCACAGGGGGCCGGGGGTGACACTGAAGCTTTCTTT. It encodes CASSSQGAGGDTEAFF.